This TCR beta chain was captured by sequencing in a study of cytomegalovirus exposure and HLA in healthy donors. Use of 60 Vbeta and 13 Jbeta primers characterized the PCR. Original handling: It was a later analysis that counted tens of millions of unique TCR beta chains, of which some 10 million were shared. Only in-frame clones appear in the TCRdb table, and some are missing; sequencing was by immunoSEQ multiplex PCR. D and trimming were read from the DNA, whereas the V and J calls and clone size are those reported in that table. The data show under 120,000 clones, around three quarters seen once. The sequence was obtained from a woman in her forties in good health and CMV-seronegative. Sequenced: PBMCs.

In DNA form, the CDR3 reads TGTGCCACCACCGAGGGAGGACGCGATAAGGGGGAGCTGTTTTTT. This gives the protein CATTEGGRDKGELFF. The chain uses TRBV15 and TRBJ2-2, with a weak D call TRBD2 (6 bases). Per germline, CDR1 LNHNV and CDR2 YYDKDF (reference sequence). Trimming cost V 7 bases and J 8 bases, with 20 bases left between them. CDR3 length: 15 residues.